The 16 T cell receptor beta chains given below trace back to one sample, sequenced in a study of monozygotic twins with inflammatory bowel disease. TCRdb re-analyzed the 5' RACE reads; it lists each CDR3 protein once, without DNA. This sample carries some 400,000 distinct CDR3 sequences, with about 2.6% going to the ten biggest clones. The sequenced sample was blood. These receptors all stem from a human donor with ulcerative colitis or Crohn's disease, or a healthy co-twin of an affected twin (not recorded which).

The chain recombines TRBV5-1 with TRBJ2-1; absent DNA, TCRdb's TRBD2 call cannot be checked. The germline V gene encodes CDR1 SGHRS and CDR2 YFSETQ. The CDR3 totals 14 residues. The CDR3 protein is CASSLARTLDEQFF.

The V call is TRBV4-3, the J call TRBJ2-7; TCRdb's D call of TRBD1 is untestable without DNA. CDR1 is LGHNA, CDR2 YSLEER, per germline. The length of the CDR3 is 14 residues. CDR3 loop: CASSQDGQGDEQYF.

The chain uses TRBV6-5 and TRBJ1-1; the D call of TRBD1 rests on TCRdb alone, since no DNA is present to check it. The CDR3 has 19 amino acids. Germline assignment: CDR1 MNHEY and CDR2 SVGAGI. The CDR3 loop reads CASSYKWAKHRDGPTEAFF.

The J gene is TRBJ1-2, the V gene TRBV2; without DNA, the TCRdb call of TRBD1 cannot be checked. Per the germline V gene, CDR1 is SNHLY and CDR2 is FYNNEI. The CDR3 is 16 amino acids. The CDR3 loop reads CASRPLGGATNYGYTF.

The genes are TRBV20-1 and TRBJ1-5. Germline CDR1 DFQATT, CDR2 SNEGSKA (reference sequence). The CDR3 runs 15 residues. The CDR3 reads CSAADRAQIQQPQHF.

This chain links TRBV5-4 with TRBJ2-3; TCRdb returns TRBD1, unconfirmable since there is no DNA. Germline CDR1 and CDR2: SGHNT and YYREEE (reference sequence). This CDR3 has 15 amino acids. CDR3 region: CASSGGPGGTDTQYF.

CDR3 in amino acids: CAISGSGEQYF. The rearrangement uses TRBV10-3 and TRBJ2-7; the D call from TCRdb, TRBD2, cannot be confirmed without DNA. The CDR3 has 11 amino acids. Germline CDR1 reads ENHRY; CDR2 reads SYGVKD.

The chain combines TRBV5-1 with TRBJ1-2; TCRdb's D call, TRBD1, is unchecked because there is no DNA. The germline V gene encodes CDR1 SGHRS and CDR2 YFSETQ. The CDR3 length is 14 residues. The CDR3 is CASSYSGTGDGYTF.

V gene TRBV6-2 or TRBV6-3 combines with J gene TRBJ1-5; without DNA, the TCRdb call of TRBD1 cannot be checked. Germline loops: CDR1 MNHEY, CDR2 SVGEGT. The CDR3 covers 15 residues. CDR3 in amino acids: CASSYRDRGNQPQHF.

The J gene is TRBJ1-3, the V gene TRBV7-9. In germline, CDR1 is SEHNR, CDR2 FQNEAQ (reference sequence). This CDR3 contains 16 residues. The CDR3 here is CASSFHIGGEGNTIYF. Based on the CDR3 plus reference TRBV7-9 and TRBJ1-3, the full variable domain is DTGVSQNPRHKITKRGQNVTFRCDPISEHNRLYWYRQTLGQGPEFLTYFQNEAQLEKSRLLSDRFSAERPKGSFSTLEIQRTEQGDSAMYLCASSFHIGGEGNTIYFGEGSWLTVV.

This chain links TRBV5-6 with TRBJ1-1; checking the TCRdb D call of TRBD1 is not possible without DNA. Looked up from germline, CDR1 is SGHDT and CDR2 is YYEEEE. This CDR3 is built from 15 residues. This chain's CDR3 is CASIIRGRNPFEAFF.

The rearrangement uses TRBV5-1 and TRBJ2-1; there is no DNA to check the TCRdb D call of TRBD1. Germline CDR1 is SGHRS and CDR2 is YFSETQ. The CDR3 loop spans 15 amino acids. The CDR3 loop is CASNVEGLPYNEQFF.

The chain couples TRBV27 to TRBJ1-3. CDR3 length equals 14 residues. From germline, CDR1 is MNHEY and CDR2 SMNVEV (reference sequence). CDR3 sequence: CASSLAGSGNTIYF.

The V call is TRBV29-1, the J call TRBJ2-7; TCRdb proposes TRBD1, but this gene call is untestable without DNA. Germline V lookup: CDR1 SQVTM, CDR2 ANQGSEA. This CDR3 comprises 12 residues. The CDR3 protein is CSAHGGQGEQYF.

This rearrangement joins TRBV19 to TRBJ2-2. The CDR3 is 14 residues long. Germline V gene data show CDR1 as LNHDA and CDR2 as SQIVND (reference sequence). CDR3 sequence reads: CASSIVDGTGELFF. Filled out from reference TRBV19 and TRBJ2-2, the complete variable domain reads DGGITQSPKYLFRKEGQNVTLSCEQNLNHDAMYWYRQDPGQGLRLIYYSQIVNDFQKGDIAEGYSVSREKKESFPLTVTSAQKNPTAFYLCASSIVDGTGELFFGEGSRLTVL.

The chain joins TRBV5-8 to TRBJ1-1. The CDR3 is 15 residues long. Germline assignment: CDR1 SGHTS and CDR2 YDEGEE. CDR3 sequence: CASSLGTVLNTEAFF.